This T cell receptor (beta chain) is from a study of regulatory T cells in long-lasting Graves disease. CDR3-region Arm-PCR and iRepertoire HTBI primers produced the TCR beta libraries. One entry per CDR3 protein, called by TCRdb with MiXCR from the multiplex PCR reads. The sample lists approximately 400,000 distinct CDR3 sequences; 15% were seen once. This clonotype has only one observation. Stated time point: newly diagnosed GD, antithyroid drugs for less than 3 months. RNA isolated from PBMCs was used to make the TCR library. Diagnosis followed American Thyroid Association guidelines for Graves' disease. An endocrinology department in Xi'an, China, supplied the patients. This sample also appeared in a second study, on T cells in Graves' hyperthyroidism and ophthalmopathy. That report adds: Uncontrolled infections, other autoimmune diseases, pregnancy or lactation led to exclusion of patients.

Sequencing used peripheral blood mononuclear cells (PBMCs), obtained at new diagnosis, from a patient treated with antithyroid drugs. The clonotype comes from a woman aged 40-49 years with Graves disease.

The CDR3 protein is CASSFPGHPQETQYF. The CDR3 DNA reads TGTGCCAGCAGCTTCCCGGGACATCCGCAAGAGACCCAGTACTTC. The chain combines TRBV7-2 with TRBJ2-5; a possible D gene is TRBD1 (6 bases). The CDR3 has 15 amino acids. Looked up from germline, CDR1 is SGHTA and CDR2 is FQGNSA. Trimming took off 3 bases at V and 2 bases at J, with 13 bases between the two ends.